The T cell receptor (beta chain) under discussion was sequenced for a study of cytomegalovirus exposure and HLA in healthy donors. Data came from immunoSEQ multiplex PCR; TCRdb stores just in-frame clones and leaves some out. This table has some 140,000 clones, 70% to 90% appearing once. General observations from the study: Cytomegalovirus-associated TCR beta chains were listed, numbering under 200. TCR clusters originating in the first cohort tended to co-occur in the roughly 120 validation repertoires, according to a later analysis. Through in vitro validation, a few CMV-associated chains were shown to be specific for CMV antigens.

On this clone: The antigen is not known.

Germline V CDR1 and CDR2: GTSNPN, SVGIG (reference sequence). V shed 0 bases, J shed 8 bases, and the junction held 7 bases outside the gene matches. This CDR3 spans 14 amino acids. The donors were in the roughly 110-subject validation cohort, distinct from the approximately 700-subject first cohort. The chain links TRBV30 to TRBJ2-7, with TRBD1 identical over 10 bases. Sequencing input: PBMCs. The receptor comes from a human donor in good health. The CDR3 DNA follows: TGTGCCTGGAGTGTGGGACAGGGGACTCATAAGCAGTACTTC. Protein product: CAWSVGQGTHKQYF.